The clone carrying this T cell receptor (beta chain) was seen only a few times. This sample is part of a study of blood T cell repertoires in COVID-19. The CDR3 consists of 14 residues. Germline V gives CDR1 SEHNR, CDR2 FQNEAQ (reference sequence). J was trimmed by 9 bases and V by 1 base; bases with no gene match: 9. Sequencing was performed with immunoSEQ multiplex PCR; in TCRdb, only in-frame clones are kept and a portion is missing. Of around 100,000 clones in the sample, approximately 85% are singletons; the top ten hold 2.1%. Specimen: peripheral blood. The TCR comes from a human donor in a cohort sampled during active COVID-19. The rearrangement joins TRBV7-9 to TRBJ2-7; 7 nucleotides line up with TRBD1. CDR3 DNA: TGTGCCAGCAGCTTAGGGACAGGTTCCTCTGGGCAGTACTTC. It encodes CASSLGTGSSGQYF.